This T cell receptor (beta chain) was documented in a study of blood T cell repertoires in COVID-19. In this sample, this clone turned up once. In the authors' workflow: Reference gene primer amplification gave nucleated cell count estimates. Profiled with immunoSEQ multiplex PCR; TCRdb holds only in-frame clones, not every one. From that table come the V and J calls and clone size; the DNA was used to work out D and trimming. The sample lists 150,000 to 200,000 clones; around 82% were seen once. Per the germline V gene, CDR1 is SGHRS and CDR2 is YFSETQ. The V end lost 1 base, the J end lost 4 bases, and 13 bases lay between the germline ends. There are 15 residues in the CDR3.

Material: peripheral blood. This TCR was recovered from a middle-aged woman with COVID-19, enrolled during active disease. The rearrangement joins TRBV5-1 to TRBJ2-3; a weak D match, TRBD2 (6 bases). The CDR3 sequence: CASSLSQGGADTQYF. The CDR3 DNA follows: TGCGCCAGCAGCTTGAGCCAGGGAGGTGCAGATACGCAGTATTTT.